This T cell receptor (beta chain) was sequenced for a study of T-cell reconstitution after alpha-beta-depleted transplantation in children. Unique molecular identifiers were used in preparing the TCRbeta library. TCRdb reanalysed the PCR reads using MiXCR and keeps one entry per CDR3 protein. This table has around 800,000 distinct CDR3 sequences, around 15% appearing once. V was pared by 0 bases and J by 5 bases, with 19 bases between. The CDR3 contains 18 residues. The sequences come from PBMCs, mostly from graft donor cells, collected 360 days after TCRalphabeta/CD19-depleted stem cell transplant. The receptor was isolated from a male patient between 5 and 17 years old who had a stem cell transplant for acute lymphoblastic leukemia, so the T cells may come from the graft donor. The gene calls are TRBV12-3 or TRBV12-4 and TRBJ2-2, with a weak D call TRBD2 (6 bases). As DNA, the CDR3 is TGTGCCAGCAGTTTAGCGCACGTGACTAGATGGGGGACCGGGGAGCTGTTTTTT. This sequence encodes CASSLAHVTRWGTGELFF.